The 8 T cell receptor beta chains below come from one sample, sequenced in a study of Ad26.COV2.S vaccination and SARS-CoV-2 variants. Using immunoSEQ multiplex PCR, the repertoire was profiled, and TCRdb retains in-frame clones only, with some absent. Seen here are approximately 400,000 clones, about 80% observed once, and the top ten hold 7.4%. The treatment is: some 20 received Ad26.COV2.S at low or high dose, single or two shots; 5 received placebo; per-sample allocation not given. Sample collection was performed on day 63 after the first vaccine or placebo injection. The sequences come from peripheral blood, collected in a trial of Ad26.COV2.S vaccine versus placebo. The receptor source for this set is a person between 18 and 65 years old who received the Ad26.COV2.S COVID-19 vaccine or a placebo.

V gene TRBV7-2 combines with J gene TRBJ2-3; TRBD1 or TRBD2 may be the D gene (5 bases each). The CDR3 is made up of 14 amino acids. The V and J ends lost 5 bases and 3 bases respectively, with 12 bases between them. Germline V gene lookup returns CDR1 SGHTA and CDR2 FQGNSA. The DNA for the CDR3 is TGTGCCAGCAGCAGAGGGGCTGTAACAGATACGCAGTATTTT. It yields the protein CASSRGAVTDTQYF.

The V call is TRBV11-2, the J call TRBJ1-1; D is uncertain. V was cut by 8 bases and J by 1 base, with 14 bases left in between. This CDR3 has 14 residues. The germline V gene encodes CDR1 SGHAT and CDR2 FQNNGV. CDR3 sequence: CASAPAAGNTEAFF. Written as DNA, the CDR3 is TGTGCCAGCGCCCCGGCGGCAGGGAACACTGAAGCTTTCTTT.

V is TRBV7-9 and J is TRBJ1-5; no clear D. CDR1 is SEHNR, CDR2 FQNEAQ, per germline (reference sequence). V gave up 1 base and J gave up 2 bases, with 3 bases separating them. The CDR3 has 13 residues. CDR3 DNA: TGTGCCAGCAGCTTAGGACGCAATCAGCCCCAGCATTTT. Translated, it gives CASSLGRNQPQHF.

Written as DNA, the CDR3 is TGTGCCAGCAATCAGCGGTCCAATGAGCAGTTCTTC. Translated: CASNQRSNEQFF. The rearrangement uses TRBV2 and TRBJ2-1; D perhaps matches TRBD2 (5 bases). The germline CDR1 and CDR2 sequences are SNHLY and FYNNEI. The CDR3 runs 12 residues. Trimming shortened V by 7 bases and J by 6 bases, and 10 bases separated the two germline ends.

The rearrangement joins TRBV30 to TRBJ1-2, with TRBD1 as a possible D gene (6 bases). Germline V lookup: CDR1 GTSNPN, CDR2 SVGIG (reference sequence). V lost 5 bases to trimming and J lost 8 bases, with 18 bases between them. This CDR3 region has 13 residues. CDR3 DNA: TGTGCCTGGGGCTACAGGGTTGGGGAAGGCTACACCTTC. Amino acids: CAWGYRVGEGYTF.

V and J are TRBV27 and TRBJ1-4; a possible D gene is TRBD1 (6 bases). Germline assignment: CDR1 MNHEY and CDR2 SMNVEV (reference sequence). The CDR3 spans 14 residues. V was shortened by 7 bases and J by 4 bases, with 13 bases between the two germline ends. In nucleotides, the CDR3 is TGTGCCAGCACCAATACAGGGAGTAATGAAAAACTGTTTTTT. Protein sequence: CASTNTGSNEKLFF. Variable domain in full (rest from reference TRBV27 and TRBJ1-4): EAQVTQNPRYLITVTGKKLTVTCSQNMNHEYMSWYRQDPGLGLRQIYYSMNVEVTDKGDVPEGYKVSRKEKRNFPLILESPSPNQTSLYFCASTNTGSNEKLFFGSGTQLSVL.

This clone has just a few counts. V usage is TRBV5-5 and J usage is TRBJ1-4, with D maybe TRBD1 (5 bases). The CDR3 length is 16 residues. In germline, CDR1 is SGHKS, CDR2 YYEKEE (reference sequence). V gave up 4 bases and J gave up 8 bases, with 21 bases separating them. The CDR3 DNA is TGTGCCAGCAGCCCCTCTGGTCGGGGCGGGAGGGAAAAACTGTTTTTT. Translated: CASSPSGRGGREKLFF.

The chain employs TRBV7-9 and TRBJ1-6; possibly TRBD1 for D (5 bases). The V end was cut by 1 base, the J end by 9 bases, with 10 bases between. Germline values: CDR1 SEHNR, CDR2 FQNEAQ (reference sequence). This CDR3 is 14 amino acids long. CDR3 coding DNA: TGTGCCAGCAGCTTAGTTGGGGGAGGTTCACCCCTCCACTTT. Its translation is CASSLVGGGSPLHF. The whole variable domain, remainder taken from reference TRBV7-9 and TRBJ1-6, is DTGVSQNPRHKITKRGQNVTFRCDPISEHNRLYWYRQTLGQGPEFLTYFQNEAQLEKSRLLSDRFSAERPKGSFSTLEIQRTEQGDSAMYLCASSLVGGGSPLHFGNGTRLTVT.